The 14 T cell receptor beta chains presented below share a single source sample, sequenced in a study of shared clonotypes between healthy human individuals. Repertoires were generated with immunoSEQ multiplex PCR, while TCRdb's copy carries only in-frame clones and drops some. The sample includes approximately 700,000 clones, 73% of them seen just once. The material sequenced was memory CD4+ T cells sorted from blood. Indicated subset: CD45RA-negative fraction. The receptors here all came from a woman in her 30s in good health.

This chain connects TRBV5-1 to TRBJ2-5; D is unresolved. In germline, CDR1 is SGHRS, CDR2 YFSETQ. This CDR3 contains 13 residues. V lost 6 bases and J lost 5, with 14 bases in between. CDR3 DNA sequence: TGCGCCAGCACCCCTGGAAGGGCGGAGACCCAGTACTTC. Its translation is CASTPGRAETQYF.

The chain recombines TRBV6-1 with TRBJ2-1; 7 bases map to TRBD2. From germline, CDR1 is MNHNS and CDR2 SASEGT. The V segment lost 1 base and the J segment 3 bases; nucleotides outside the gene matches: 3. This CDR3 has 15 residues. CDR3 nucleotides: TGTGCCAGCAGTGAAGTGGGGGGGATCTACAATGAGCAGTTCTTC. This gives the protein CASSEVGGIYNEQFF.

V usage is TRBV20-1 and J usage is TRBJ1-1, with D unresolved. Trimming pared 2 bases from V and 3 bases from J, leaving 4 bases between. The CDR3 has 11 residues. Germline lookup yields CDR1 DFQATT and CDR2 SNEGSKA (reference sequence). CDR3 sequence reads: CSARQHTEAFF. CDR3 in DNA: TGCAGTGCTAGACAACACACTGAAGCTTTCTTT.

This sequence joins TRBV5-1 and TRBJ1-1; D remains unclear. CDR1 and CDR2 from the germline V gene are SGHRS and YFSETQ. The length of the CDR3 is 14 residues. Trimming removed 0 bases at V and 1 base at J, with 7 bases between. The CDR3: CASSLGYPNTEAFF. DNA of the CDR3: TGCGCCAGCAGCTTGGGATATCCGAACACTGAAGCTTTCTTT.

About this clone itself: Other DNA variants within this sample encode the same CDR3. This chain joins TRBV6-5 and TRBJ2-3; D not certain. Germline CDR1 reads MNHEY; CDR2 reads SVGAGI. V was pared by 0 bases and J by 0 bases, with 1 base between. This CDR3 spans 13 amino acids. The CDR3 DNA follows: TGTGCCAGCAGTTACTCTAGCACAGATACGCAGTATTTT. Its translation is CASSYSSTDTQYF.

This clone was seen just once. The chain uses TRBV15 and TRBJ2-2; 7 nucleotides agree with TRBD2. J was trimmed by 3 bases and V by 4 bases; bases with no gene match: 11. The CDR3 runs to 17 residues. Germline values: CDR1 LNHNV, CDR2 YYDKDF (reference sequence). CDR3 sequence reads: CATSKGATSIYTGELFF. The CDR3, as DNA: TGTGCCACCAGCAAAGGGGCGACTAGCATATACACCGGGGAGCTGTTTTTT.

This chain uses TRBV6-5 with TRBJ2-1; TRBD2 agrees at 9 bases. There are 15 residues in the CDR3. CDR1 and CDR2 from the germline V gene are MNHEY and SVGAGI. The ends lost 10 bases at V and 8 bases at J; junction bases unmatched: 15. Here the CDR3 reads CATCLGAGGLDEQFF. Here the CDR3 DNA reads TGTGCCACTTGCCTCGGAGCGGGAGGTTTGGATGAGCAGTTCTTC.

This clone was observed a single time. Since no conserved phenylalanine or tryptophan closes the CDR3, a read error is the likely cause. No DNA is shown, since the ends of the CDR3 on it are uncertain; the CDR3 is the one TCRdb lists. This chain links TRBV20-1 with TRBJ1-1; TRBD1, as called in the table, went unchecked against the DNA. In germline, CDR1 is DFQATT, CDR2 SNEGSKA (reference sequence). The CDR3 totals 10 residues, both ends included. Here the CDR3 reads CSARDRGWGM.

This clone was found a few times. The chain couples TRBV9 to TRBJ1-2; D not certain. Germline CDR1 SGDLS, CDR2 YYNGEE. This CDR3 is 13 amino acids long. The ends were cut back, 0 bases at V and 8 bases at J, with 11 bases in the middle. CDR3 sequence reads: CASSVDLSGGYTF. The DNA of the CDR3 is TGTGCCAGCAGCGTAGATCTATCGGGGGGCTACACCTTC.

The chain has TRBV6-5 and TRBJ1-1, with 9 nucleotides matching TRBD1. V lost 6 bases to trimming and J lost 4 bases; unmatched junction nucleotides: 9. There are 15 residues in the CDR3. Germline values: CDR1 MNHEY, CDR2 SVGAGI. The CDR3 nucleotides read TGTGCCAGCAGCCGTAAGACAGGGGGAGGCACTGAAGCTTTCTTT. Translation gives CASSRKTGGGTEAFF.

CDR3 nucleotide sequence: TGTGCCAGCAGCCAGACGACAGGGGTCCGCGAAAAACTGTTTTTT. Its translation is CASSQTTGVREKLFF. The rearrangement links TRBV7-6 to TRBJ1-4; 8 positions agree with TRBD1. This CDR3 contains 15 residues. Germline loops: CDR1 SGHVS, CDR2 FNYEAQ. J was trimmed by 8 bases and V by 5 bases; bases with no gene match: 10.

V and J are TRBV2 and TRBJ2-7; 8 positions agree with TRBD1. With V trimmed by 4 bases and J by 0 bases, 8 bases remained unmatched. The germline gives CDR1 SNHLY, CDR2 FYNNEI. The CDR3 runs to 16 residues. DNA of the CDR3: TGTGCCAGCAGTGGATTGTTCGGGACAGGCTCCTACGAGCAGTACTTC. This translates into CASSGLFGTGSYEQYF.

This chain joins TRBV7-9 and TRBJ2-7; 14 nucleotides line up with TRBD2. Germline values: CDR1 SEHNR, CDR2 FQNEAQ (reference sequence). This CDR3 comprises 17 residues. V shed 4 bases, J shed 4 bases, and the junction held 9 bases outside the gene matches. The CDR3 is CASSYLPGLAGVYEQYF. The DNA of the CDR3 is TGTGCCAGCAGCTACCTACCGGGACTAGCGGGAGTATACGAGCAGTACTTC.

This clone was seen just once. The chain carries TRBV19 and TRBJ1-4; 7 nucleotides align to TRBD1. CDR3 size: 14 residues. In germline, CDR1 is LNHDA, CDR2 SQIVND (reference sequence). V lost 5 bases and J lost 5; bases outside the gene matches: 5. For the CDR3, the DNA is TGTGCCAGTAGTTCCGGGACAGAGAATGAAAAACTGTTTTTT. Protein: CASSSGTENEKLFF. The whole variable domain, remainder taken from reference TRBV19 and TRBJ1-4, is DGGITQSPKYLFRKEGQNVTLSCEQNLNHDAMYWYRQDPGQGLRLIYYSQIVNDFQKGDIAEGYSVSREKKESFPLTVTSAQKNPTAFYLCASSSGTENEKLFFGSGTQLSVL.